This T cell receptor (beta chain) was observed in a study of T cells in Graves' hyperthyroidism and ophthalmopathy. A note on this clonotype: Antigen: not known.

V lost 5 bases and J 7 bases, leaving 20 bases between the germline ends. The germline V gene has CDR1 SGHTA and CDR2 FQGNSA. This CDR3 is built from 15 residues. Study findings and constraints: Separating ophthalmopathy from stable hyperthyroidism was achieved by a 13 V-J model. Within blood appeared most thyroid clonotypes that had expanded above 0.001.

TCR beta CDR3 regions were amplified from RNA. During a first-round RT-PCR of the TCR CDR3, the HTBI primer set was used. MiXCR, applied by TCRdb to the multiplex PCR reads, yields one record per CDR3 protein. The sample lists around 500,000 distinct CDR3 sequences; roughly 22% were seen once. Exclusions: uncontrolled infection, other autoimmune disease, pregnancy, lactation. The study based diagnoses on clinical symptoms, serum thyroxine and TRAb, thyroid ultrasound and orbital computed tomography. The sequence was collected from a woman between 70 and 85 years old with Graves' ophthalmopathy. The rearrangement links TRBV7-2 to TRBJ1-1, with D perhaps matching TRBD1 (5 bases). Sequencing used blood. The CDR3 loop is CASSRQPGRTGEAFF. The CDR3 DNA reads TGTGCCAGCAGCCGACAACCGGGGCGAACAGGTGAAGCTTTCTTT.